This record concerns one T cell receptor (beta chain) sequence. This clone's antigen is unknown. Base qualities are not recorded, but no much larger clone differs from it by a single base. The CDR3 starts with the cysteine, ends with the phenylalanine, and has 14 residues. CDR3 DNA only is kept here, 42 bases in frame from base 1. Sequences KGHSH (CDR1) and LQKENI (CDR2) are obtained from the germline V gene. V and J lose 6 bases and 7 bases, and a span of 18 bases separates them. In total, just over 650 healthy bone marrow donors made up the cohort. At the time of sampling, every cohort member was nominally healthy, though immune exposures that went unrecorded were likely present. The donor tested CMV seronegative, placing the donor among the 350 or so seronegative members of the cohort. A peripheral blood sample was provided by each donor, and peripheral blood mononuclear cells were used for TCR beta sequencing. Genomic DNA was extracted from the blood cell samples with the Qiagen DNeasy Blood Extraction Kit.

This sample was taken from a study of cytomegalovirus exposure and HLA in healthy donors (TCRdb year 2017). Broadly, across the study: An earlier analysis of approximately 590 of the donors reported about 250 Gb of sequence data and 117 million unique TCR beta sequences from roughly 200 million T cells. Among the roughly 410 genotyped donors, approximately 76% belonged to the genetic ancestry cluster associated with self-reported Caucasian donors. All discovery cohort repertoires had been generated using a single sequencing platform. Because of strong linkage in the cohort, roughly five DR-DQ haplotypes were treated as single units for association and clustering. In an earlier analysis of over 550 of the donors, high-throughput TCR beta sequencing was used to judge whether each TCR beta V gene segment behaved as functional or pseudogenic. In the later analysis, no new phenotypic data were used to find candidate immune exposures; instead, reliance was placed on TCR beta sequences and their occurrence across donors. A separate validation cohort of more than 100 different subjects was used in addition to the 666-subject first cohort. Both class I and class II loci were covered by HLA typing, at four-digit resolution. High-throughput TCR immunosequencing, statistical association of individual TCRs with disease status, and machine learning were combined to predict cytomegalovirus infection status. An early release covering roughly 600 HLA-typed donors comprised about 300 gigabases of sequencing data and around 86 million unique TCR sequences. Donor age, sex, ethnicity and CMV serostatus were compiled alongside the repertoire data. Using immunosequencing, the study profiled T cell repertoires from about 620 subjects and related those repertoires to cytomegalovirus serostatus. In a later genetic analysis, genome-wide SNP genotypes for about three fifths of the 666 donors were used, and that subset was treated as a discovery cohort. On average, 235,054 unique TCR beta nucleotide sequences were sequenced per donor among fewer than 500 genotyped donors of the cohort, with around 19% of those sequences being non-productive. A later analysis re-examined previously published TCR beta repertoires from roughly 650 donors and added high-resolution HLA genotyping to investigate patterns of TCR occurrence. The number of donors typed differed by locus, with roughly 629-640 for A, B, C, DRB1 and DQB1, around 560 for DQA1, 600 to 610 for DPA1, and around 430 for DPB1. The study aimed to test whether cataloging public T cell receptors could reveal signatures of past pathogen exposure.

The research as a whole found: Correlated functional status among segregating V segments might be attributable to linkage disequilibrium, but an unknown experimental factor could not be ruled out. Because the 87-base-pair reads could not distinguish some IMGT-functional V segments, including TRBV6-2 and TRBV6-3, those segments were excluded. A further reported finding was that TCR beta sequences accurately predicted the HLA-A and HLA-B alleles for most subjects in the first cohort. An association between a missense DCLRE1C variant and V-gene and J-gene trimming of TCR beta chains was found in a later genetic analysis and replicated in an independent cohort. In an earlier analysis of 587 of the donors, most TCR beta V segments were observed in productive rearrangements about 90% or about 30% of the time, broadly matching IMGT annotations. In a later analysis, HLA-associated TCR beta chains showed more clonal expansion and lower generation probabilities than non-associated chains that were equally common. A later genetic analysis reported fewer N-insertions in productive TCRs among donors in an Asian-associated ancestry cluster than the approximately 700-donor mean. In a later analysis, some 17,000 TCR beta sequences were associated with specific HLA alleles at a false discovery rate of 0.05. Because HLA typing was unavailable for some donors at each locus, only the typed subset was used in association tests. The cohort was sequenced for TCR beta chains only, and without alpha or paired-chain data the features that could be detected were limited. The earlier analysis of nearly 600 of the donors excluded about 16 rarely observed V segments, including chromosome 9 orphons, because counts were too low. Most CMV-associated TCR beta chains appeared to be HLA-restricted in a later analysis, and the HLA associations seemed to be driven largely by CMV exposure. In vitro tests confirmed that three of the cytomegalovirus-associated TCR beta chains recognize cytomegalovirus antigens. A later analysis found that TCR association rates varied across HLA loci, with DRB1 alleles showing the most associated TCRs and HLA-C alleles the fewest. The authors suggested that the approach could potentially be extended to other disease states and immunological phenotypes. The study gave a list of 150 to 200 TCR beta chains associated with cytomegalovirus. Strong co-occurrence of HLA alleles, especially DR and DQ, made assigning TCR associations to individual alleles difficult. For the cohort, immune exposure information was limited to CMV serostatus. Cytomegalovirus status was reported to be diagnosed by the classifier with high specificity and sensitivity in both the original and validation cohorts. The sequencing pipeline was judged likely to have produced a cluster of highly shared sequence variants as a technical artifact. Sequencing depth was assumed to be roughly uniform across donors in the presence/absence analyses, though that assumption may not hold. While some public TCRs were present in many individuals, most TCR sequences turned up only very rarely across donors. In a later analysis, several top co-occurrence clusters were reported to appear linked to parvovirus B19, influenza, CMV and Epstein-Barr virus.

Library prep was done by the immunoSEQ multiplex PCR assay. For the multiplex PCR, a mixture combining 60 forward primers for TCR Vbeta segments and 13 reverse primers for TCR Jbeta segments was used. The CDR3 region of rearranged TCR beta genes was amplified from genomic DNA by a multiplex PCR assay. The Illumina HiSeq System was used to sequence the amplified TCR beta libraries as 87-base-pair reads. The paper's processing steps were these. In a later analysis, tens of millions of unique TCR beta chains were counted across the approximately 670 repertoires, and roughly 10 million of these chains were shared by at least two donors. Raw reads were error-corrected and collapsed into unique sequences with a nearest-neighbor algorithm that merged closely related sequences to remove PCR and sequencing errors. Alignment of CDR3 sequences to IMGT reference sequences was used to assign V, D and J gene segments. For a sequence to be retained, a match of at least six nucleotides to both a V gene segment and a J gene segment was required. Rearrangements were called productive when the CDR3 lacked stop codons and stayed in frame with V and J; all others were non-productive. CDR3 was defined according to IMGT convention as the region running from the second conserved V-encoded cysteine to the conserved J-encoded phenylalanine. Sequences without an unambiguous match to a single V gene segment were excluded from the earlier analysis of over 500 of the donors. An earlier analysis of roughly 590 of the donors called V segments functional above 56.7% productive rearrangements and segregating when the between-donor standard deviation exceeded 5%. A statistical classification framework was built to diagnose cytomegalovirus status from the catalog of TCR beta chain sequences. V and J gene assignment, in a later analysis, came from comparing TCR nucleotide sequences with IMGT/GENE-DB human TR gene sequences. The TCRdist pipeline was used in a later analysis to assign CDR3 sequences and most-parsimonious VDJ recombination scenarios. In a later analysis, each TCR beta chain was defined by its CDR3 amino acid sequence together with its V-gene family, and reads without a unique V-gene family were excluded. As a way to deal with suspected cross-contamination and a sequencing artifact, a later analysis dropped 640 or so nucleotide sequences that were highly shared and had low generation probability. A later analysis calculated a clonal expansion index for each public chain from normalized within-repertoire ranks of inferred template counts. In a later analysis, generation probabilities were computed using a VDJ recombination model fitted to out-of-frame rearrangements, and the results were checked against IGoR. A later analysis scored TCR-TCR, TCR-HLA and TCR-CMV co-occurrence with hypergeometric tests, applying a repertoire-size bias correction to TCR pairs. False discovery rates were estimated in a later analysis by permuting HLA or CMV assignments 20 times. In a later analysis, co-occurring TCRs were grouped using DBSCAN, and TCRdist sequence similarity was added for clustering within HLA-allele-positive subsets. Repertoires with fewer than 30,000 or more than 120,000 public chains, plus five repertoires with anomalous nucleotide sharing, were excluded from co-occurrence clustering. In its TCRdb copy, this immuneACCESS table keeps in-frame sequences only and misses some clones. Where compared with another copy, unresolved V genes explain less than half of these, and the others have no known cause. For V, J and clone size, that table is used; D and trimming come from the DNA. Counted in this sample were roughly 160,000 clones; 84% of them appeared once. The ten largest clones take up 0.35% to 0.45% of the sample.

Specimen: PBMCs. The sequence links TRBV18 to TRBJ1-1, and possibly TRBD1, on 6 matching bases. This TCR was sampled from a boy under 10 years old in good health and CMV-seronegative. The DNA reads TGTGCCAGCTCCAAACCAGCGGGGGCGAATGAAGCTTTCTTT. This is translated as CASSKPAGANEAFF.